This entry lists 25 T cell receptor beta chains sequenced from one sample in a study of long-term antiretroviral therapy in people with HIV. Samples were assayed with immunoSEQ v3.0 at survey level. Repertoires were generated with immunoSEQ multiplex PCR, while TCRdb's copy carries only in-frame clones and drops some. The sample includes 12,000 to 15,000 clones, roughly 90% of them seen just once. The source was unsorted PBMCs, collected 6.2 years after starting antiretroviral therapy. Source of these receptors: a man aged 35-49 years with HIV.

This clone appeared a few times. The chain employs TRBV4-3 and TRBJ2-7, with D possibly TRBD2 on 5 matching bases. There are 16 residues in the CDR3. From germline, CDR1 is LGHNA and CDR2 YSLEER. V was shortened by 1 base and J by 0 bases, with 13 bases between the two germline ends. CDR3 sequence reads: CASSQGPGGSSYEQYF. The CDR3 DNA follows: TGCGCCAGCAGCCAAGGTCCAGGTGGGAGCTCCTACGAGCAGTACTTC.

The chain is built from TRBV5-6 and TRBJ1-1; D gene unclear. V lost 5 bases, J lost 0 bases, and 8 bases lay in between. This CDR3 is 13 amino acids long. Germline V CDR1 and CDR2: SGHDT, YYEEEE. Written as DNA, the CDR3 is TGTGCCAGCAGTCATCATATGAACACTGAAGCTTTCTTT. This encodes CASSHHMNTEAFF.

This clone was found once. The chain employs TRBV7-9 and TRBJ1-2; D is perhaps TRBD1 (5 bases). Germline loops: CDR1 SEHNR, CDR2 FQNEAQ (reference sequence). V dropped 4 bases and J dropped 2 bases, with 8 bases sitting between them. The CDR3 runs 13 residues. In DNA form, the CDR3 reads TGTGCCAGCAGCTCGGGACTGAACTATGGCTACACCTTC. Residues: CASSSGLNYGYTF.

V usage is TRBV7-9 and J usage is TRBJ1-1; D unclear. Looked up from germline, CDR1 is SEHNR and CDR2 is FQNEAQ (reference sequence). Trimming removed 2 bases at V and 10 bases at J, with 14 bases between. The CDR3 has 13 amino acids. The CDR3: CASSLLGIKGAFF. The CDR3, as DNA: TGTGCCAGCAGCTTATTGGGGATAAAGGGAGCTTTCTTT.

In regard to this clone: Its ends do not fully match the called genes, so a read error is possible. The chain recombines TRBV7-7 with TRBJ2-2; 8 positions match TRBD2. Germline CDR1 reads SSHAT; CDR2 reads FNYEAQ (reference sequence). The CDR3 runs to 16 residues. The CDR3 DNA is TGTGCTAGCAGCCCGCGGGAGGTGGAGAACACCGGGGAGCTGTTTTTT. Protein: CASSPREVENTGELFF.

V usage is TRBV5-4 and J usage is TRBJ1-3; 9 nucleotides agree with TRBD1. The ends lost 5 bases at V and 4 bases at J; junction bases unmatched: 7. This CDR3 has 15 amino acids. Germline V gene lookup returns CDR1 SGHNT and CDR2 YYREEE (reference sequence). The CDR3 reads CASSSGTGKGNTIYF. CDR3 nucleotides: TGTGCCAGCAGTTCTGGGACAGGGAAAGGAAACACCATATATTTT. Combining the CDR3 with reference TRBV5-4 and TRBJ1-3 gives the whole variable domain ETGVTQSPTHLIKTRGQQVTLRCSSQSGHNTVSWYQQALGQGPQFIFQYYREEENGRGNFPPRFSGLQFPNYSSELNVNALELDDSALYLCASSSGTGKGNTIYFGEGSWLTVV.

This chain links TRBV9 with TRBJ2-7; D gene unclear. The CDR3 runs to 13 residues. With 3 bases removed from V and 4 bases from J, the gap between germline ends came to 11 bases. Germline assignment: CDR1 SGDLS and CDR2 YYNGEE. CDR3 residues: CASSGSDIYEQYF. The CDR3 DNA reads as TGTGCCAGCAGCGGGTCTGATATATACGAGCAGTACTTC. Full variable domain (rest looked up from reference TRBV9 and TRBJ2-7): DSGVTQTPKHLITATGQRVTLRCSPRSGDLSVYWYQQSLDQGLQFLIQYYNGEERAKGNILERFSAQQFPDLHSELNLSSLELGDSALYFCASSGSDIYEQYFGPGTRLTVT.

The chain employs TRBV10-3 and TRBJ2-7; tentative D call: TRBD1 (5 bases). CDR1 is ENHRY, CDR2 SYGVKD, per germline. The CDR3 length is 12 residues. With 7 bases removed from V and 0 bases from J, the gap between germline ends came to 7 bases. The CDR3 DNA follows: TGTGCCATCACCGACAGCTCCTACGAGCAGTACTTC. This translates into CAITDSSYEQYF.

This clone has more than one count but fewer than ten. The chain joins TRBV29-1 to TRBJ2-7; D may be TRBD2 (5 bases). V was trimmed by 2 bases and J by 2 bases, leaving 7 bases between them. Germline V gene lookup returns CDR1 SQVTM and CDR2 ANQGSEA. The CDR3 consists of 12 residues. The CDR3 DNA sequence: TGCAGCGTTGAAACGGGAACCTACGAGCAGTACTTC. Translating it yields CSVETGTYEQYF.

J is TRBJ2-7 and V is TRBV28; 12 bases are shared with TRBD2. V lost 7 bases, J lost 4 bases, and 5 bases stayed unmatched. Germline values: CDR1 MDHEN, CDR2 SYDVKM. CDR3 length: 14 amino acids. CDR3 in amino acids: CASTGTSGPYEQYF. The CDR3 DNA reads as TGTGCCAGCACCGGGACTAGCGGGCCGTACGAGCAGTACTTC.

The chain carries TRBV30 and TRBJ1-2; 9 nucleotides line up with TRBD1. The CDR3 contains 14 residues. V gave up 0 bases and J gave up 6 bases; unmatched junction bases: 5. CDR1 GTSNPN and CDR2 SVGIG come from the germline V gene (reference sequence). The CDR3 here is CAWSVPQGANGYTF. CDR3 coding DNA: TGTGCCTGGAGTGTACCACAGGGGGCCAATGGCTACACCTTC.

This chain uses TRBV7-6 with TRBJ2-3, with D tentatively TRBD2 (6 bases). CDR3 size: 12 residues. CDR1 and CDR2 from the germline V gene are SGHVS and FNYEAQ. V shed 8 bases and J shed 1 base, with 7 bases lying between them. The CDR3 coding sequence is TGTGCCAGCTCTAGCGGCACAGATACGCAGTATTTT. This translates into CASSSGTDTQYF.

The chain joins TRBV6-1 to TRBJ2-7; no clear D. Germline CDR1 MNHNS, CDR2 SASEGT. Trimming pared 7 bases from V and 2 bases from J, leaving 15 bases between. CDR3 length equals 14 residues. CDR3 DNA: TGTGCCAGCACCTTCGGTAACAGAGCCTACGAGCAGTACTTC. This sequence encodes CASTFGNRAYEQYF.

The chain uses TRBV19 and TRBJ2-1, with 8 bases fitting TRBD2. J lost 8 bases, V lost 3 bases, and 6 bases had no gene match. CDR1 and CDR2 (germline): LNHDA, SQIVND (reference sequence). This CDR3 has 14 residues. The CDR3 region has the DNA TGTGCCAGTAGTATGACGGCCGGGAGGGATGAGCAGTTCTTC. Encoded protein: CASSMTAGRDEQFF.

This sequence joins TRBV9 and TRBJ2-3, with 7 positions matching TRBD1. This CDR3 spans 15 amino acids. The V segment lost 4 bases and the J segment 2 bases; nucleotides outside the gene matches: 7. Germline CDR1 reads SGDLS; CDR2 reads YYNGEE. As DNA, the CDR3 is TGTGCCAGCAGCTCCAGACAGGGTGTCACAGATACGCAGTATTTT. Protein: CASSSRQGVTDTQYF.

The genes are TRBV27 and TRBJ1-5; 7 nucleotides agree with TRBD1. Unmatched junction bases numbered 6, after V lost 3 bases and J lost 4 bases. This CDR3 has 15 residues. Germline lookup yields CDR1 MNHEY and CDR2 SMNVEV (reference sequence). This chain's CDR3 is CASSLSGGLNQPQHF. The DNA of the CDR3 is TGTGCCAGCAGTTTGTCAGGGGGACTTAATCAGCCCCAGCATTTT.

CDR3 DNA sequence: TGTGCCAGCAGCTTAGATAGGGGATTGGGAGGAGGCTACACCTTC. Protein product: CASSLDRGLGGGYTF. J is TRBJ1-2 and V is TRBV7-2, with a possible D match to TRBD1 (5 bases). The CDR3 runs to 15 residues. Trimming left V 1 base short and J 8 bases short, with 17 bases between. Per germline, CDR1 SGHTA and CDR2 FQGNSA. The whole variable domain, filled in from reference TRBV7-2 and TRBJ1-2, reads GAGVSQSPSNKVTEKGKDVELRCDPISGHTALYWYRQSLGQGLEFLIYFQGNSAPDKSGLPSDRFSAERTGGSVSTLTIQRTQQEDSAVYLCASSLDRGLGGGYTFGSGTRLTVV.

The chain uses TRBV7-3 and TRBJ1-1, with 8 bases that match TRBD1. After removal of 6 bases from V and 1 base from J, the junction contained 7 bases not matched to a gene. The CDR3 runs 15 residues. Germline lookup yields CDR1 SGHTA and CDR2 FQGTGA. The CDR3 region has the DNA TGTGCCAGCAGTCCAGGGGGCGCAGGGAACACTGAAGCTTTCTTT. It translates to CASSPGGAGNTEAFF.

The chain has TRBV29-1 and TRBJ2-3; TRBD1 or TRBD2 may be the D gene (5 bases each). V was shortened by 8 bases and J by 3 bases, with 18 bases between the two germline ends. This CDR3 has 14 amino acids. Germline CDR1 SQVTM, CDR2 ANQGSEA. The CDR3 DNA reads as TGCAGCTACGAGAGGGGCAGTTTTACAGATACGCAGTATTTT. This sequence encodes CSYERGSFTDTQYF.

This chain joins TRBV7-3 and TRBJ2-3; the D gene is possibly TRBD2 (6 bases). This CDR3 has 15 residues. Germline V gene sequence: CDR1 SGHTA, CDR2 FQGTGA. Trimming shortened V by 5 bases and J by 6 bases, and 18 bases separated the two germline ends. For the CDR3, the DNA is TGTGCCAGCAGCCGAAACGGGAGAATCGGTGATACGCAGTATTTT. It codes for CASSRNGRIGDTQYF. The complete variable domain, with remaining parts taken from reference TRBV7-3 and TRBJ2-3, reads GAGVSQTPSNKVTEKGKYVELRCDPISGHTALYWYRQSLGQGPEFLIYFQGTGAADDSGLPNDRFFAVRPEGSVSTLKIQRTERGDSAVYLCASSRNGRIGDTQYFGPGTRLTVL.

The chain uses TRBV19 and TRBJ2-1; D possibly corresponds to TRBD2 (5 bases). V lost 9 bases and J 7 bases, leaving 13 bases between the germline ends. Germline V lookup: CDR1 LNHDA, CDR2 SQIVND (reference sequence). The CDR3 loop spans 12 amino acids. CDR3 DNA sequence: TGTGCCAGCAGAGTTAGAGGGAATGAGCAGTTCTTC. The encoded protein is CASRVRGNEQFF.

The V gene is TRBV30, the J gene TRBJ1-1; tentative D call: TRBD1 (5 bases). The V and J ends lost 0 bases and 6 bases respectively, with 14 bases between them. Germline V CDR1 and CDR2: GTSNPN, SVGIG (reference sequence). CDR3 length: 14 amino acids. The CDR3 DNA reads as TGTGCCTGGAGTGTATTAGACAGACATGCTGAAGCTTTCTTT. Protein: CAWSVLDRHAEAFF.

V is TRBV14 and J is TRBJ2-1, with D unclear. Germline CDR1 SGHDN, CDR2 FVKESK. The V and J ends lost 1 base and 7 bases respectively, with 5 bases between them. The CDR3 sequence is 12 residues long. The CDR3 coding sequence is TGTGCCAGCAGCCAAGTCCCGAATGAGCAGTTCTTC. This encodes CASSQVPNEQFF.

The chain links TRBV28 to TRBJ1-1; weak D call: TRBD1 (6 bases). The V gene lost 4 bases and the J gene lost 5 bases, with 14 bases spanning the gap. The CDR3 runs to 14 residues. Germline loops: CDR1 MDHEN, CDR2 SYDVKM. The CDR3 sequence is CASSWEGGYTEAFF. CDR3 nucleotides: TGTGCCAGCAGTTGGGAAGGGGGGTATACTGAAGCTTTCTTT.

The chain joins TRBV5-8 to TRBJ1-5; D unresolved. Germline CDR1 SGHTS, CDR2 YDEGEE. The CDR3 is 17 amino acids. Trimming removed 3 bases from V and 0 bases from J, with 16 bases in between. The CDR3 nucleotides are TGTGCCAGCAGCTCTGATAAGGGCGGAGGTAGCAATCAGCCCCAGCATTTT. Translating gives CASSSDKGGGSNQPQHF.